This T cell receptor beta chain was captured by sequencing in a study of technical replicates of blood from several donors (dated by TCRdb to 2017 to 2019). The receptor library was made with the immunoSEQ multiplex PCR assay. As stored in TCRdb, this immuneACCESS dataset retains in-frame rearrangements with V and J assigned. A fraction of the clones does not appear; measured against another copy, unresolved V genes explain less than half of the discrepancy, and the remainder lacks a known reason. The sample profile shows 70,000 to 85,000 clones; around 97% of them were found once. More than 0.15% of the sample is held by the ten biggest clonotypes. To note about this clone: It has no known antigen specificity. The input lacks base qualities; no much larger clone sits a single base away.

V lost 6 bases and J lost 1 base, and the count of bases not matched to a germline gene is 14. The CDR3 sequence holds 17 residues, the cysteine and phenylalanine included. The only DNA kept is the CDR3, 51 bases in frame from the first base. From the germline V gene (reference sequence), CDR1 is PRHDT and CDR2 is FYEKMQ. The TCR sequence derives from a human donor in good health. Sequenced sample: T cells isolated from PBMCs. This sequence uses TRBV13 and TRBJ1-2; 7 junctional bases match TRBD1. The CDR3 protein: CASSFGGGGIFNYGYTF. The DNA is TGTGCCAGCAGTTTCGGTGGAGGGGGCATCTTTAACTATGGCTACACCTTC.